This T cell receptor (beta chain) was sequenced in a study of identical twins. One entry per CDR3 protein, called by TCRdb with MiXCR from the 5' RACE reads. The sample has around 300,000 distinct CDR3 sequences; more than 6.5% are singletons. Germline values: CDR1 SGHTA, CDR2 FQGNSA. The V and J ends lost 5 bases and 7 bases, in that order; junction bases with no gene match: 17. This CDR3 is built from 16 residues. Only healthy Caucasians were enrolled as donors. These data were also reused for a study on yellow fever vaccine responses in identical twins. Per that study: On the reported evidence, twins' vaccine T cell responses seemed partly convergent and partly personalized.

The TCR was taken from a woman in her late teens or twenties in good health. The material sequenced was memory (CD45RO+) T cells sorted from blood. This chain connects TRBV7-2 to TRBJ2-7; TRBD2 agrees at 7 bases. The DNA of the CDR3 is TGTGCCAGCAGCCGAGGGGCGGGAGCAGCCGAGGGGGAGCAGTACTTC. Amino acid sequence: CASSRGAGAAEGEQYF. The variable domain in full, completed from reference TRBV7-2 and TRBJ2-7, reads GAGVSQSPSNKVTEKGKDVELRCDPISGHTALYWYRQSLGQGLEFLIYFQGNSAPDKSGLPSDRFSAERTGGSVSTLTIQRTQQEDSAVYLCASSRGAGAAEGEQYFGPGTRLTVT.